This entry concerns a single T cell receptor beta chain. The CDR3 is 13 residues long. Trimming left V 7 bases short and J 14 bases short, with 22 bases between. In the study's own analysis: Scientists estimated how many nucleated cells there were by amplifying reference gene primers. Measured with immunoSEQ multiplex PCR; TCRdb has only the in-frame clones, and not every one. V and J calls and clone size are as listed in that table; D and trimming were resolved from the DNA. The data show 250,000 or so clones, roughly 80% seen once. The source of the sample is a study of blood T cell repertoires in COVID-19. Looking at the study overall: COVID-19 samples, acute and convalescent, were from the United States, Italy and Spain. The analysed material was cDNA or gDNA that came from T cells, B-cell-depleted T cells, or PBMCs.

This rearrangement joins TRBV12-3 or TRBV12-4 to TRBJ2-3; D is uncertain. The source of this sequence is a man between 60 and 75 years old with acute or convalescent COVID-19. Input material: peripheral blood. The CDR3 DNA sequence: TGTGCCAGCACCCCCCCGGCGGCTCGCGATCTGTATTTT. Its protein product is CASTPPAARDLYF.